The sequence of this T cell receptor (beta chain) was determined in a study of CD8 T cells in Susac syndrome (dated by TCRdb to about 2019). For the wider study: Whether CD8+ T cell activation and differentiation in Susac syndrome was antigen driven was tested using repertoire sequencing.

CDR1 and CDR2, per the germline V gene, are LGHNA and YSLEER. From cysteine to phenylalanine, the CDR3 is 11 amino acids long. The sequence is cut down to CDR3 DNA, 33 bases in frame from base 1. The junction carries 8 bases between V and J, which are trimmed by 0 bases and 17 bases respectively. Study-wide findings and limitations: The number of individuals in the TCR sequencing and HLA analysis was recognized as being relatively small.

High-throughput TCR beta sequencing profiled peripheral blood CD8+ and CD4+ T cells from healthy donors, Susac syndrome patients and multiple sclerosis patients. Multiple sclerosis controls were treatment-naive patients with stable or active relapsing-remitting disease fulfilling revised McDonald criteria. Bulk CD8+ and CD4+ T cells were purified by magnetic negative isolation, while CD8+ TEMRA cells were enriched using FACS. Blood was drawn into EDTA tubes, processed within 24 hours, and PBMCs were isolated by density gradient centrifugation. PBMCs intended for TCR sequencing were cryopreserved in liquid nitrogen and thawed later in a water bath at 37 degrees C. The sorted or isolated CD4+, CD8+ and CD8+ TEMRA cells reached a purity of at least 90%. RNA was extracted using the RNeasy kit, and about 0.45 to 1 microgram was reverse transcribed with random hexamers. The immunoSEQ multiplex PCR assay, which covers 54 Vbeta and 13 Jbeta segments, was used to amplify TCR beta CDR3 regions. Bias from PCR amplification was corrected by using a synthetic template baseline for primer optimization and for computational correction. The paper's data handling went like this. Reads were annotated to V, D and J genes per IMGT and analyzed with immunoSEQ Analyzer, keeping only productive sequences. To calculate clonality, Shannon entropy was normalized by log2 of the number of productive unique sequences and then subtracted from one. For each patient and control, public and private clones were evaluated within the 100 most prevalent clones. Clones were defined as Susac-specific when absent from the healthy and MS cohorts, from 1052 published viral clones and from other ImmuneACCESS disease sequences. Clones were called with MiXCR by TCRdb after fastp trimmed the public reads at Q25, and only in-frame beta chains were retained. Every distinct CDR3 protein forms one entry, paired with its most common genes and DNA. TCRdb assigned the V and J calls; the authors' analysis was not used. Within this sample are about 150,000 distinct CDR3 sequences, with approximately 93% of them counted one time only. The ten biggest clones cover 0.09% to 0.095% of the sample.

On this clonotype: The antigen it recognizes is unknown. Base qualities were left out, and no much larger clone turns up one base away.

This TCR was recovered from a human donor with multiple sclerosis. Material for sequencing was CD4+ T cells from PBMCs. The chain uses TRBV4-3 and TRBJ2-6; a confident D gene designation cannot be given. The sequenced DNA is TGCGCCAGCAGCCAAGATCGGACCTTGACTTTC. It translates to CASSQDRTLTF.